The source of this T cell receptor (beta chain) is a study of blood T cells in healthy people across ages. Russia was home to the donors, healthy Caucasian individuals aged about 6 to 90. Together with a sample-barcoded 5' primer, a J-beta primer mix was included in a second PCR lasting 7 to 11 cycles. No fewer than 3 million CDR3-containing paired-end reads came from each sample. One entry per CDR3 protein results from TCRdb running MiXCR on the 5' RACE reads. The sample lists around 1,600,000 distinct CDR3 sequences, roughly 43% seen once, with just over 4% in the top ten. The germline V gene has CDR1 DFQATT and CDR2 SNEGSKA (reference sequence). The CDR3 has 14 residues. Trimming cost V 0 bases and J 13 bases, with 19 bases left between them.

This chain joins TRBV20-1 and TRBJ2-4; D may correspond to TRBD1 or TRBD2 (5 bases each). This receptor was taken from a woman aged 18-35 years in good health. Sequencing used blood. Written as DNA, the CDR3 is TGCAGTGCTAGAGATGGGACCGGCTTTGAAGAGCAGTACTTC. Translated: CSARDGTGFEEQYF.